This paragraph reports one TCR beta chain. This entry is derived from a study of cytomegalovirus exposure and HLA in healthy donors. Primers for the PCR totalled 60 Vbeta and 13 Jbeta. Data came from immunoSEQ multiplex PCR; TCRdb stores just in-frame clones and leaves some out. This table has about 150,000 clones, roughly three quarters appearing once. The CDR3 is made up of 16 amino acids. The junction had 11 bases not matched to a gene; V was cut back by 4 bases and J by 4 bases. Germline lookup yields CDR1 SGHDT and CDR2 YYEEEE. The sequencing input was PBMCs. The chain is built from TRBV5-6 and TRBJ1-1; 9 bases map to TRBD1. The sequence was obtained from a woman aged 40 to 50 in good health and CMV-seronegative. The CDR3 loop is CASSLPGTGKGTEAFF. The CDR3 DNA sequence: TGTGCCAGCAGCCTCCCCGGGACAGGGAAGGGCACTGAAGCTTTCTTT.